This T cell receptor (beta chain) was retrieved from a study of blood T cell repertoires in COVID-19. Study overall: PBMCs, B-cell-depleted T cells, or T cells were the source of the cDNA or gDNA that made up the material.

V was clipped by 1 base and J by 6 bases, with 15 bases between them. CDR1 is SGHNT and CDR2 is YYREEE in the germline V gene (reference sequence). This CDR3 is built from 15 residues. Produced via immunoSEQ multiplex PCR; TCRdb's table is partial and in-frame only. The sample holds approximately 150,000 clones, roughly 86% seen once. This sequence was found in a woman aged 50 to 60 with acute or convalescent COVID-19. Sequenced sample: peripheral blood. The V gene is TRBV5-4, the J gene TRBJ2-3; D possibly corresponds to TRBD2 (6 bases). CDR3 residues: CASSLSLGGFDTQYF. The CDR3 bases are TGTGCCAGCAGCTTGAGCCTCGGGGGATTTGATACGCAGTATTTT.